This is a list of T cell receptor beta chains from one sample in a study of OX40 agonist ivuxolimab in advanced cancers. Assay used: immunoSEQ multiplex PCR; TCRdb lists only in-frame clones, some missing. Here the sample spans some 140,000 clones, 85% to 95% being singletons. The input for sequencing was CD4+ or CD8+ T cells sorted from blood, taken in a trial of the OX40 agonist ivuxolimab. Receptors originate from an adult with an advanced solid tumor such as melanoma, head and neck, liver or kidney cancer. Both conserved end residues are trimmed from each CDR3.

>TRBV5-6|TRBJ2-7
ASSFGAYEQY
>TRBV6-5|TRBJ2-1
ASSYWGVYNEQF
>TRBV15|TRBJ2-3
ATSPQLMNTQY
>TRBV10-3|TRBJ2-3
AINVSPSTDTQY
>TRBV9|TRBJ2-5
ASSAGQGAKGTQY
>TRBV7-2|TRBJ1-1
ASSLRTGGGTEAF
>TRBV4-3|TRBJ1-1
ASSQPGQGLFTEAF
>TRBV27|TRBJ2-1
ASSNSRGSAYNEQF
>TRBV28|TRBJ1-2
ASSPADRVGGYT
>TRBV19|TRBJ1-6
ASSIARHSGSPLH
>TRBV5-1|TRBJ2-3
ASSSLTGTDTQY
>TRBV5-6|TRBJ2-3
ASSLMRDRGTDTQY
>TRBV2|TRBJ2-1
ASSEGRSEQF
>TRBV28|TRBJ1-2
ASSSWVYGYT
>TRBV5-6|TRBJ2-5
ASSLPGGRSFQETQY
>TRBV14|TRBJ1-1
ASSRNRGGSEAF